The 2 T cell receptor beta chains below come from one sample, sequenced in a study of early stage breast cancer tumors. Sequencing used immunoSEQ multiplex PCR; TCRdb keeps in-frame clones, though not all of them. This table holds about 53,000 clones, 75% to 95% found once. The material sequenced was blood. Receptors were obtained from a person aged 70 to 79 with breast cancer.

This chain connects TRBV11-1 to TRBJ2-1; 8 bases map to TRBD1. CDR1 is SGHAT, CDR2 FQDESV, per germline (reference sequence). The CDR3 extends over 16 amino acids. V shed 3 bases, J shed 4 bases, and the junction held 8 bases outside the gene matches. The CDR3 reads CASSFAGTGSYNEQFF. The CDR3 DNA reads TGTGCCAGCAGCTTTGCCGGGACAGGTTCTTACAATGAGCAGTTCTTC.

The V gene is TRBV6-1, the J gene TRBJ1-1; TRBD1 aligns across 10 bases. The CDR3 loop spans 14 amino acids. J gave up 5 bases and V 5 bases, and 5 bases lay outside the gene matches. Germline V gives CDR1 MNHNS, CDR2 SASEGT. CDR3 sequence (DNA): TGTGCCAGCAGTCTGGGACAGGGGTTAACTGAAGCTTTCTTT. Translated: CASSLGQGLTEAFF.